What follows describes a single TCR beta chain. Its specificity is not known. The table came from immunoSEQ multiplex PCR; TCRdb's copy has only in-frame clones and leaves some out. The top ten hold about 3.9% of the sample, which has 150,000 to 200,000 clones, 80% to 95% seen once. This record comes from a study of T cell responses to AZD1222 COVID-19 vaccine. Study findings and constraints: Seropositive at baseline were only a handful of AZD1222 recipients. Increases in Spike-specific TCR breadth and depth were seen after two AZD1222 doses. Clonal diversity may have been underestimated in mostly white British donors. Epitopes outside B.1.351 and B.1.1.7 mutated regions reportedly drew nearly half of spike TCRs.

The receptor was derived from an adult in good health. The sample was peripheral blood, taken on day 0 of AZD1222 vaccination.

The CDR3 region has the DNA TGCGCCAGCAGCAGTCAGGGTATTTCCTACGAGCAGTACTTC. It specifies CASSSQGISYEQYF. The chain couples TRBV10-2 to TRBJ2-7; D perhaps matches TRBD1 (5 bases). Germline CDR1 WSHSY, CDR2 SAAADI. The CDR3 totals 14 residues. The ends were cut back, 6 bases at V and 1 base at J, with 13 bases in the middle.